Described below is a single T cell receptor (beta chain) sequence and its context. The sample belongs to a study of T cell responses to AZD1222 COVID-19 vaccine. Study context: Pooled in the analysis were second doses at about 4 or about 12 weeks.

TCRdb's copy holds only in-frame clones and misses some; the assay was immunoSEQ multiplex PCR. The sample includes about 120,000 clones, 87% seen only once; the top ten take approximately 3%. The receptor was derived from an adult in good health. The sequenced sample was peripheral blood, obtained on day 0 of AZD1222 vaccination.

This chain's CDR3 is CASSLRTGWRSGGSPLHF. The CDR3, as DNA: TGTGCCAGCAGCCTTCGGACAGGGTGGCGTAGTGGCGGTTCACCCCTCCACTTT. V and J are TRBV7-9 and TRBJ1-6, with TRBD1 identical over 8 bases. The V gene's germline CDR1 is SEHNR and CDR2 FQNEAQ (reference sequence). J was trimmed by 9 bases and V by 5 bases; bases with no gene match: 18. The CDR3 has 18 amino acids.